These 5 T cell receptor beta chains were all obtained from the same sample, sequenced in a study of long-term antiretroviral therapy in people with HIV. immunoSEQ v3.0 was run at survey level. Generated by immunoSEQ multiplex PCR, the TCRdb table keeps only in-frame clones and is missing some. The sample yields approximately 25,000 clones, around three quarters seen once. The sequencing used unsorted PBMCs, collected 2.1 years after starting antiretroviral therapy. These receptors were collected from a man aged 30 to 39 with HIV.

The chain combines TRBV6-6 with TRBJ1-4; 7 bases line up with TRBD1. The V gene end was trimmed by 4 bases and the J gene end by 6 bases; junction bases not matched to a gene: 5. Germline CDR1 is MNHNY and CDR2 is SVGAGI (reference sequence). This CDR3 contains 14 residues. Here the CDR3 reads CASSLGGEDEKLFF. The CDR3 nucleotides read TGTGCCAGCAGTTTAGGGGGCGAGGATGAAAAACTGTTTTTT.

The genes are TRBV4-1 and TRBJ1-2; no clear D gene. V lost 1 base and J 7 bases, leaving 19 bases between the germline ends. The germline V gene encodes CDR1 MGHRA and CDR2 YSYEKL. The CDR3 spans 16 residues. In DNA form, the CDR3 reads TGCGCCAGCAGCCAAGCCCGGGCCCCAGTTGTCGGTGGCTACACCTTC. Protein sequence: CASSQARAPVVGGYTF.

The CDR3 nucleotides are TGTGCCATACCAGGGACAGGGGGTATCAATGAGCAGTTCTTC. Translation: CAIPGTGGINEQFF. J is TRBJ2-1 and V is TRBV15; TRBD1 agrees at 11 bases. Trimming took 10 bases from V and 6 from J; bases not matched to a gene: 8. This CDR3 comprises 14 residues. Germline loops: CDR1 LNHNV, CDR2 YYDKDF (reference sequence).

A single count supports this clone. The CDR3 spells CASSRAGTGINQPQHF. CDR3 DNA: TGTGCCAGCAGCAGAGCCGGGACAGGGATCAATCAGCCCCAGCATTTT. This chain connects TRBV21-1 to TRBJ1-5; TRBD1 reflects the table's D call only, with no check against the DNA. TRBV21-1 is an annotated pseudogene. The CDR3 sequence is 16 residues long.

The rearrangement uses TRBV6-4 and TRBJ2-1, with a possible D match to TRBD2 (6 bases). The germline CDR1 and CDR2 sequences are MRHNA and SNTAGT. CDR3 size: 15 residues. Trimming removed 3 bases from V and 4 bases from J, with 13 bases in between. For the CDR3, the DNA is TGTGCCAGCAGTGAGTGGGAGGACGAATACAATGAGCAGTTCTTC. Translating it yields CASSEWEDEYNEQFF.